This T cell receptor (beta chain) was captured by sequencing in a study of blood T cell repertoires in COVID-19. The repertoire was sequenced with immunoSEQ multiplex PCR; TCRdb's copy has only in-frame clones and lacks some. The sample has around 130,000 clones, 75% to 90% seen once; the top ten hold 4%. In germline, CDR1 is MDHEN, CDR2 SYDVKM. Trimming at V came to 4 bases and at J to 1 base, leaving 5 bases not matched to a gene. The CDR3 has 15 amino acids. The sequenced material came from peripheral blood. This chain connects TRBV28 to TRBJ2-3, with 7 positions matching TRBD1. The TCR was taken from a woman of 80 years or more with acute or convalescent COVID-19. The CDR3 here is CASSSQGVGTDTQYF. CDR3 nucleotides: TGTGCCAGCAGTTCCCAGGGGGTCGGCACAGATACGCAGTATTTT.